The present TCR beta chain was sequenced within a study of cytomegalovirus exposure and HLA in healthy donors. Regarding the study as a whole: Several V segments, TRBV6-2 and TRBV6-3 among them, could not be told apart and were dropped. Cytomegalovirus-associated TCR beta chains were listed, numbering 150 to 200.

The PCR contained 60 Vbeta and 13 Jbeta primers. The protocol was immunoSEQ multiplex PCR, while the TCRdb copy is restricted to in-frame clones and leaves out a portion. The sample includes some 160,000 clones, 70% to 85% of them seen just once. CDR1 is MNHEY, CDR2 SVGAGI, per germline. This CDR3 comprises 14 residues. V was trimmed by 0 bases and J by 5 bases, leaving 8 bases between them. A remark on this clone: The antigen is not known.

Specimen: PBMCs. This sequence originates from a male donor in good health and CMV-seronegative. The chain combines TRBV6-5 with TRBJ2-1; D possibly corresponds to TRBD2 (6 bases). CDR3 region: CASSYSRGNNEQFF. CDR3 DNA sequence: TGTGCCAGCAGTTACTCGCGGGGAAACAATGAGCAGTTCTTC.